Below are 27 T cell receptor beta chains sequenced from a single sample in a study of cytomegalovirus exposure and HLA in healthy donors. PCR employed 60 Vbeta and 13 Jbeta primers. The data were produced by immunoSEQ multiplex PCR, yet TCRdb's version contains in-frame clones alone and is incomplete. This table holds tens of thousands of clones, approximately 86% found once. The sequencing sample was made of PBMCs. The receptors here all came from a woman aged 40 to 55 in good health and CMV-seropositive.

The V gene is TRBV15, the J gene TRBJ1-4, with 8 bases aligning to TRBD1. With V trimmed by 0 bases and J by 8 bases, 5 bases remained unmatched. The germline V gene has CDR1 LNHNV and CDR2 YYDKDF (reference sequence). The CDR3 is made up of 15 amino acids. CDR3 coding DNA: TGTGCCACCAGCAGAGATCGGACAGGGAGCGAAAAACTGTTTTTT. Protein: CATSRDRTGSEKLFF.

This chain connects TRBV5-1 to TRBJ2-7, with D possibly being TRBD1 (6 bases). The CDR3 spans 15 residues. Trimming cost V 3 bases and J 0 bases, with 13 bases left between them. Looked up from germline, CDR1 is SGHRS and CDR2 is YFSETQ. For the CDR3, the DNA is TGCGCCAGCAGCTCGGGACAAGTAAGCTCCTACGAGCAGTACTTC. This codes for CASSSGQVSSYEQYF. Full variable domain (rest looked up from reference TRBV5-1 and TRBJ2-7): KAGVTQTPRYLIKTRGQQVTLSCSPISGHRSVSWYQQTPGQGLQFLFEYFSETQRNKGNFPGRFSGRQFSNSRSEMNVSTLELGDSALYLCASSSGQVSSYEQYFGPGTRLTVT.

This clone was seen only a few times. CDR3 DNA sequence: TGTGCCGTCCCCCCCAACCGGACCACTAGTTCCTACGAGCAGTACTTC. Amino acid sequence: CAVPPNRTTSSYEQYF. V and J are TRBV6-4 and TRBJ2-7, with a weak D call TRBD2 (5 bases). Trimming removed 11 bases at V and 1 base at J, with 24 bases between. Per germline, CDR1 MRHNA and CDR2 SNTAGT. The CDR3 length is 16 residues.

The chain links TRBV7-9 to TRBJ1-4; D remains ambiguous. This CDR3 comprises 17 residues. Between the trimmed V and J ends, which lost 9 bases and 1 base, there was a span of 21 bases. Germline assignment: CDR1 SEHNR and CDR2 FQNEAQ (reference sequence). The CDR3 DNA is TGTGCCAGTGAGGCGAGCGAGGTGCGGGTAACTAATGAAAAACTGTTTTTT. Protein sequence: CASEASEVRVTNEKLFF.

The rearrangement uses TRBV7-3 and TRBJ2-3; 16 positions match TRBD2. Germline V gene data show CDR1 as SGHTA and CDR2 as FQGTGA. This CDR3 spans 18 amino acids. The junction had 5 bases not matched to a gene; V was cut back by 4 bases and J by 1 base. The CDR3 bases are TGTGCCAGCAGCTACGGGACTAGCGGGAGGGCTCGCACAGATACGCAGTATTTT. As protein: CASSYGTSGRARTDTQYF.

The rearrangement uses TRBV10-3 and TRBJ1-1; 9 nucleotides match TRBD1. Germline V gene lookup returns CDR1 ENHRY and CDR2 SYGVKD. Trimming cost V 4 bases and J 0 bases; bases outside gene matches: 9. The length of the CDR3 is 17 residues. The CDR3 sequence is CAISGSDRGGMNTEAFF. The CDR3 DNA reads as TGTGCCATCAGTGGGTCAGACAGGGGGGGTATGAACACTGAAGCTTTCTTT.

The chain recombines TRBV7-9 with TRBJ1-6, with D perhaps matching TRBD1 (5 bases). V was cut by 6 bases and J by 9 bases, with 24 bases left in between. Germline V gene data show CDR1 as SEHNR and CDR2 as FQNEAQ (reference sequence). The CDR3 consists of 17 residues. The chain's CDR3 is CASSPAGGPLRVSPLHF. CDR3 coding DNA: TGTGCCAGCAGTCCCGCCGGGGGACCGTTGAGGGTTTCACCCCTCCACTTT.

The gene calls are TRBV29-1 and TRBJ1-5, with 9 bases fitting TRBD1. From germline, CDR1 is SQVTM and CDR2 ANQGSEA. The CDR3 covers 12 residues. With V trimmed by 7 bases and J by 10 bases, 8 bases remained unmatched. Here the CDR3 DNA reads TGCAGCGCCCGACAGGGGGTTGGTCCCCAGCATTTT. Translating it yields CSARQGVGPQHF.

Only a few counts were recorded for this clone. The chain carries TRBV6-5 and TRBJ1-1; D might be TRBD1 (6 bases). The length of the CDR3 is 13 residues. Trimming left V 6 bases short and J 4 bases short, with 12 bases between. Germline V gives CDR1 MNHEY, CDR2 SVGAGI. This CDR3 reads CASRSGQITEAFF. The CDR3, as DNA: TGTGCCAGCAGAAGCGGACAGATCACTGAAGCTTTCTTT.

The V and J genes are TRBV14 and TRBJ1-2; D may be TRBD1 (5 bases). Trimming pared 4 bases from V and 12 bases from J, leaving 18 bases between. From germline, CDR1 is SGHDN and CDR2 FVKESK. This CDR3 region has 13 residues. In DNA, the CDR3 is TGTGCCAGCAGCCCCGCAGGGTCAGGGTCTGACACCTTC. Residues: CASSPAGSGSDTF.

The V gene is TRBV5-1, the J gene TRBJ2-1, with 9 bases that match TRBD1. The CDR3 is 14 amino acids. Germline CDR1 SGHRS, CDR2 YFSETQ. J was trimmed by 4 bases and V by 4 bases; bases with no gene match: 3. The CDR3 nucleotides are TGCGCCAGCAGCCACAGGGGGCCTTACAATGAGCAGTTCTTC. It yields the protein CASSHRGPYNEQFF.

This rearrangement joins TRBV28 to TRBJ1-5; TRBD1 might be the D (6 bases). The germline CDR1 and CDR2 sequences are MDHEN and SYDVKM. The CDR3 is made up of 15 amino acids. Trimming left V 6 bases short and J 2 bases short, with 14 bases between. In nucleotides, the CDR3 is TGTGCCAGCAGGGCTGGGGGCAGGGGCAATCAGCCCCAGCATTTT. Encoded protein: CASRAGGRGNQPQHF.

This chain links TRBV5-4 with TRBJ1-5; TRBD1 is a possible D gene (6 bases). The germline V and J ends were trimmed by 2 bases and 7 bases, with 7 bases remaining between them. Germline CDR1 is SGHNT and CDR2 is YYREEE (reference sequence). This CDR3 spans 12 amino acids. The CDR3 DNA reads as TGTGCCAGCAGCTTTGGGGGCCAGCCCCAGCATTTT. It codes for CASSFGGQPQHF. Together with reference TRBV5-4 and TRBJ1-5, the CDR3 gives the full variable domain: ETGVTQSPTHLIKTRGQQVTLRCSSQSGHNTVSWYQQALGQGPQFIFQYYREEENGRGNFPPRFSGLQFPNYSSELNVNALELDDSALYLCASSFGGQPQHFGDGTRLSIL.

The rearrangement joins TRBV9 to TRBJ1-5, with unresolved D. Germline CDR1 is SGDLS and CDR2 is YYNGEE. CDR3 length: 14 residues. Deletions cut 3 bases from V and 5 bases from J, with 12 bases between. CDR3 sequence (DNA): TGTGCCAGCAGCGCCGGAGGGCCCCATCAGCCCCAGCATTTT. Its protein is CASSAGGPHQPQHF.

The rearrangement uses TRBV2 and TRBJ1-2; 8 nucleotides agree with TRBD1. Germline lookup yields CDR1 SNHLY and CDR2 FYNNEI. CDR3 length: 12 residues. V dropped 2 bases and J dropped 7; count of bases not matched to a gene: 0. The CDR3 loop reads CASSEQGAGYTF. The CDR3 bases are TGTGCCAGCAGTGAACAGGGGGCTGGCTACACCTTC.

The chain has TRBV29-1 and TRBJ1-1; tentatively, D is TRBD1 (5 bases). Trimming pared 6 bases from V and 1 base from J, leaving 12 bases between. CDR3 length equals 13 residues. Germline loops: CDR1 SQVTM, CDR2 ANQGSEA. CDR3: CSVKAGGNTEAFF. In DNA, the CDR3 is TGCAGCGTAAAGGCGGGGGGGAACACTGAAGCTTTCTTT.

Written as DNA, the CDR3 is TGTGCCACCAGCAGACAGGGGAGATTCCATAATTCACCCCTCCACTTT. The encoded protein is CATSRQGRFHNSPLHF. The V and J genes are TRBV15 and TRBJ1-6; D possibly corresponds to TRBD1 (6 bases). CDR3 length: 16 residues. Germline CDR1 LNHNV, CDR2 YYDKDF (reference sequence). V gave up 2 bases and J gave up 5 bases, with 13 bases separating them. The entire variable domain, with the rest obtained from reference TRBV15 and TRBJ1-6, is as follows: DAMVIQNPRYQVTQFGKPVTLSCSQTLNHNVMYWYQQKSSQAPKLLFHYYDKDFNNEADTPDNFQSRRPNTSFCFLDIRSPGLGDTAMYLCATSRQGRFHNSPLHFGNGTRLTVT.

The chain recombines TRBV18 with TRBJ1-1; TRBD1 agrees at 9 bases. Trimming took 0 bases from V and 4 from J; bases not matched to a gene: 6. There are 16 residues in the CDR3. CDR1 and CDR2 from the germline V gene are KGHSH and LQKENI. The CDR3 nucleotides are TGTGCCAGCTCACCACCGGTTGGGACAGGGATCACTGAAGCTTTCTTT. As protein: CASSPPVGTGITEAFF.

The V gene is TRBV29-1, the J gene TRBJ1-2; 7 nucleotides match TRBD1. CDR3 length: 14 amino acids. CDR1 is SQVTM and CDR2 is ANQGSEA in the germline V gene. V lost 7 bases, J lost 6 bases, and 14 bases stayed unmatched. CDR3 nucleotides: TGCAGCGCCTTCCGAGGGGGCCGTTGGAATGGCTACACCTTC. Translated, it gives CSAFRGGRWNGYTF.

This sequence joins TRBV5-6 and TRBJ2-5; TRBD2 agrees at 10 bases. J gave up 0 bases and V 5 bases, and 16 bases lay outside the gene matches. The CDR3 is 19 amino acids. Germline CDR1 is SGHDT and CDR2 is YYEEEE. CDR3 residues: CASSSPWASGGQYQETQYF. CDR3 bases: TGTGCCAGCAGTTCCCCCTGGGCTAGCGGGGGCCAGTACCAAGAGACCCAGTACTTC.

The chain joins TRBV9 to TRBJ2-1; 7 nucleotides match TRBD2. Unmatched junction bases numbered 6, after V lost 4 bases and J lost 2 bases. Germline CDR1 SGDLS, CDR2 YYNGEE. The CDR3 extends over 15 amino acids. CDR3 DNA: TGTGCCAGCAGCCTCCTGGGACTAACCTACAATGAGCAGTTCTTC. Residues: CASSLLGLTYNEQFF.

The J gene is TRBJ2-5, the V gene TRBV7-8; 7 bases agree with TRBD1. The tail of the sequence fits TRBJ2-7 better, so the J call may be wrong. The CDR3 loop spans 16 amino acids. CDR1 and CDR2 from the germline V gene are SGHVS and FQNEAQ. CDR3 sequence (DNA): TGTGCCAGCAGAGCTTCCGGAGGACAGGCCGTATACGAGCAGTACTTC. Translation gives CASRASGGQAVYEQYF.

V and J are TRBV2 and TRBJ1-2; 10 bases fit TRBD1. CDR1 SNHLY and CDR2 FYNNEI come from the germline V gene. CDR3 length: 15 residues. J lost 6 bases, V lost 6 bases, and 10 bases had no gene match. In DNA form, the CDR3 reads TGTGCCAGCAGGGCACCCGGGACAGGGGTCCATGGCTACACCTTC. As protein: CASRAPGTGVHGYTF.

This chain connects TRBV29-1 to TRBJ2-5, with 7 bases that match TRBD1. The J call is doubtful: the DNA matches TRBJ2-7 better. Looked up from germline, CDR1 is SQVTM and CDR2 is ANQGSEA. The CDR3 runs to 14 residues. The CDR3 DNA follows: TGCAGCGTTGAAGATCAGACAGGGCACTACGAGCAGTACTTC. Protein: CSVEDQTGHYEQYF.

The rearrangement joins TRBV28 to TRBJ2-7, with D unclear. The V end lost 7 bases, the J end lost 2 bases, and 9 bases lay between the germline ends. The CDR3 covers 12 residues. CDR1 and CDR2 from the germline V gene are MDHEN and SYDVKM. The CDR3 DNA is TGTGCCAGCATTTCAGGCCCCTACGAGCAGTACTTC. It translates to CASISGPYEQYF.

This clone was seen once. The rearrangement joins TRBV25-1 to TRBJ2-1, with 8 positions matching TRBD2. This CDR3 spans 16 amino acids. The germline gives CDR1 MGHDK, CDR2 SYGVNS. V dropped 1 base and J dropped 1; count of bases not matched to a gene: 3. In DNA, the CDR3 is TGTGCCAGCAGTGAATCGGGGGGGATATCCTACAATGAGCAGTTCTTC. Translating it yields CASSESGGISYNEQFF.

The chain joins TRBV9 to TRBJ1-4, with a weak D call TRBD1 (6 bases). The germline gives CDR1 SGDLS, CDR2 YYNGEE. There are 18 residues in the CDR3. V was pared by 0 bases and J by 0 bases, with 15 bases between. CDR3: CASSVDGGGLATNEKLFF. The CDR3 DNA follows: TGTGCCAGCAGCGTAGATGGGGGGGGCCTTGCAACTAATGAAAAACTGTTTTTT.